Listed below are T cell receptor beta chains from one sample, sequenced in a study of T cell changes during pregnancy in multiple sclerosis. Assay: immunoSEQ multiplex PCR; the TCRdb copy retains only in-frame clones and omits some. The repertoire consists of about 40,000 clones, with roughly 94% occurring once and the leading ten covering less than 2%. The sample was peripheral blood, taken in the third trimester of pregnancy. Every receptor here comes from a female donor with multiple sclerosis, enrolled in a pregnancy study. Both conserved end residues are part of each CDR3. The D gene is left open where the match is weak.

j_call	d_call	v_call	cdr3_nt	cdr3_aa
TRBJ2-1	NA	TRBV7-9	TGTGCCACAAGGCGGGATGTCTACAATGAGCAGTTCTTC	CATRRDVYNEQFF
TRBJ1-2	NA	TRBV28	TGTGCCAGCAGTTCCCTCGCAGGGGTAAATGGCTACACCTTC	CASSSLAGVNGYTF
TRBJ2-5	NA	TRBV9	TGTGCCAGCAGCCCCCTATTCACCACCCAAGAGACCCAGTACTTC	CASSPLFTTQETQYF
TRBJ1-1	NA	TRBV9	TGTGCCAGCAGCGCCGGCGATTCTGGGGCGGCTTTCTTT	CASSAGDSGAAFF
TRBJ1-5	NA	TRBV29-1	TGCAGCGTTGGTAATAGCAATCAGCCCCAGCATTTT	CSVGNSNQPQHF
TRBJ2-7	NA	TRBV5-1	TGCGCCAGCAGCTTGGAGCAGGGGATGACCTACGAGCAGTACTTC	CASSLEQGMTYEQYF
TRBJ1-5	NA	TRBV28	TGTGCCAGCAGTTTTGACAGCCTGAATCAGCCCCAGCATTTT	CASSFDSLNQPQHF
TRBJ1-1	NA	TRBV11-3	TGTGCCAGTAATCGGGGGGCCTCCACTGAAGCTTTCTTT	CASNRGASTEAFF
TRBJ1-5	NA	TRBV7-2	TGTGCCAGCAGCCCGGACTCAGGGGGCAATCAGCCCCAGCATTTT	CASSPDSGGNQPQHF
TRBJ2-5	TRBD2	TRBV19	TGTGCCAGTAGTATAGGCTTCAGGGTAGGGGCTAGCGGGAGAGGAATCGGGCAAGAGACCCAGTACTTC	CASSIGFRVGASGRGIGQETQYF
TRBJ2-3	TRBD2	TRBV25-1	TGTGCCAGCAGTAGGAGCGGGGGAACAGATACGCAGTATTTT	CASSRSGGTDTQYF
TRBJ2-7	NA	TRBV5-1	TGCGCCAGCAGCACAACCGACAGAACCTACGAGCAGTACTTC	CASSTTDRTYEQYF
TRBJ2-1	TRBD2	TRBV19	TGTGCCAGTAGAATTAGCGGGAGGGTTTACAATGAGCAGTTCTTC	CASRISGRVYNEQFF
TRBJ2-7	TRBD2	TRBV10-1	TGCGCCAGCAGTGACTGGGAGCGGGATTGCGAGCAGTACTTC	CASSDWERDCEQYF
TRBJ2-2	NA	TRBV28	TGTGCCAGCAGTGCGGGACTCTTCACCGGGGAGCTGTTTTTT	CASSAGLFTGELFF
TRBJ1-2	NA	TRBV11-3	TGTGCCAGCAGCGAGGCTGGCTATGGCTACACCTTC	CASSEAGYGYTF
TRBJ1-1	TRBD1	TRBV9	TGTGCCAGCAGCACGGGGACAGGCCTGAACACTGAAGCTTTCTTT	CASSTGTGLNTEAFF
TRBJ2-2	NA	TRBV12-5	TGTGCTAGTGGTTTGGGAGCCCCCAACGGGGAGCTGTTTTTT	CASGLGAPNGELFF
TRBJ1-5	TRBD1	TRBV19	TGTGCCAGTAAAGATAGGGGACAGGGGCCTTATACAGGTCAGCCCCAGCATTTT	CASKDRGQGPYTGQPQHF
TRBJ2-3	NA	TRBV2	TGTGCCAGCAGTCTTACTACCGTTAGCACAGATACGCAGTATTTT	CASSLTTVSTDTQYF
TRBJ2-7	NA	TRBV21-1	TGTGCCAACGATATACGGAGTGTGATCCTGTCCTACGAGCAGTACTTC	CANDIRSVILSYEQYF
TRBJ2-1	TRBD2	TRBV7-8	TGTGCCAGCAGCACGGGGACTAGCGGGGGGGTCCATGAGCAGTTCTTC	CASSTGTSGGVHEQFF
TRBJ1-1	NA	TRBV20-1	TGCAGTGCATGGGGAGAAGGGCCAGCTTTCTTT	CSAWGEGPAFF
TRBJ2-1	NA	TRBV5-1	TGCGCCAGCAGCTTGGGCGGTTACAATGAGCAGTTCTTC	CASSLGGYNEQFF